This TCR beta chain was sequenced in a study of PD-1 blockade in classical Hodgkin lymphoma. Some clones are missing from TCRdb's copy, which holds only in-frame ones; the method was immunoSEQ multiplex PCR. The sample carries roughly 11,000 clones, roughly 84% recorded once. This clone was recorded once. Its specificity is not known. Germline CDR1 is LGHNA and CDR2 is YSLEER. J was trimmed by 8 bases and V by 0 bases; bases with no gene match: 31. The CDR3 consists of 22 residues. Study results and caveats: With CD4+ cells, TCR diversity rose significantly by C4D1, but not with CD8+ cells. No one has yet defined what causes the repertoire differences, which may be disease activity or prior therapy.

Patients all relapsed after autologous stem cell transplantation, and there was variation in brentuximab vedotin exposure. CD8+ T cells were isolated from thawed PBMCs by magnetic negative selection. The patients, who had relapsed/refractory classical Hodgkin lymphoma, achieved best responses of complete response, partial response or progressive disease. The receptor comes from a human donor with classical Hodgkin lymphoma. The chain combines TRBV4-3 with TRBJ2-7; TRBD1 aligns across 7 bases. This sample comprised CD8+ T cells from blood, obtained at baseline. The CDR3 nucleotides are TGCGCCAGCAGCCAAGATTGGGTAGGGGACAGATTACTACCAGAATCCCTACTGAAGCAGTACTTC. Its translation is CASSQDWVGDRLLPESLLKQYF.